This TCR beta chain originates from a study of T cell changes during pregnancy in multiple sclerosis. This CDR3 comprises 15 residues. V gave up 1 base and J gave up 5 bases, with 15 bases separating them. Germline V gene sequence: CDR1 SGHNT, CDR2 YYREEE (reference sequence). The data were produced by immunoSEQ multiplex PCR, yet TCRdb's version contains in-frame clones alone and is incomplete. This table holds around 66,000 clones, roughly 91% found once. The chain carries TRBV5-4 and TRBJ2-5; possibly TRBD2 for D (6 bases). Material: peripheral blood, obtained in the third trimester of pregnancy. This TCR derives from a female donor in good health, enrolled as a control in a pregnancy study. As DNA, the CDR3 is TGTGCCAGCAGCTTGCGGGCGGGAATTGGGGAGACCCAGTACTTC. As protein: CASSLRAGIGETQYF.